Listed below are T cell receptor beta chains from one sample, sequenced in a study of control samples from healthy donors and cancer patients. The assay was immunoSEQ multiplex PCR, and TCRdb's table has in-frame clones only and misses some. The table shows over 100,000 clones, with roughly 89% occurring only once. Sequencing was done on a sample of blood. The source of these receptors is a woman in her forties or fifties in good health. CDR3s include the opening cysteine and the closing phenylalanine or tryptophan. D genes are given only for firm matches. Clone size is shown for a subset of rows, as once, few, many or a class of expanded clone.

CDR3 protein: CASSLDLKATRFF; CDR3 DNA: TGTGCCAGCAGCTTAGATCTAAAGGCCACCAGGTTCTTC; V gene: TRBV7-8; clone size: few; J gene: TRBJ2-1; D gene: -
CDR3 protein: CASSELGEKLFF; CDR3 DNA: TGTGCCAGCAGTGAATTAGGAGAAAAACTGTTTTTT; V gene: TRBV25-1; clone size: -; J gene: TRBJ1-4; D gene: -
CDR3 protein: CAGRQDPNTEAFF; CDR3 DNA: TGCGCCGGGCGACAGGATCCGAACACTGAAGCTTTCTTT; V gene: TRBV5-1; clone size: -; J gene: TRBJ1-1; D gene: -
CDR3 protein: CSVADLRPGELFF; CDR3 DNA: TGCAGCGTTGCGGATTTGAGACCCGGGGAGCTGTTTTTT; V gene: TRBV29-1; clone size: -; J gene: TRBJ2-2; D gene: -
CDR3 protein: CASSVESGYEQYF; CDR3 DNA: TGTGCCAGCAGCGTAGAGTCCGGTTACGAGCAGTACTTC; V gene: TRBV9; clone size: -; J gene: TRBJ2-7; D gene: -
CDR3 protein: CASSGTGGGVETQYF; CDR3 DNA: TGTGCCAGCAGCGGGACAGGGGGGGGCGTGGAGACCCAGTACTTC; V gene: TRBV9; clone size: -; J gene: TRBJ2-5; D gene: TRBD1
CDR3 protein: CASSLAGGAVSPLHF; CDR3 DNA: TGCGCCAGCAGCTTGGCCGGAGGTGCGGTCTCACCCCTCCACTTT; V gene: TRBV5-1; clone size: -; J gene: TRBJ1-6; D gene: -
CDR3 protein: CASSLGDGGYTF; CDR3 DNA: TGTGCCAGCAGCTTAGGGGACGGTGGCTACACCTTC; V gene: TRBV11-2; clone size: -; J gene: TRBJ1-2; D gene: -
CDR3 protein: CASSLGTSGRDYTGELFF; CDR3 DNA: TGTGCCAGCAGCTTAGGGACTAGCGGGAGGGACTACACCGGGGAGCTGTTTTTT; V gene: TRBV7-6; clone size: -; J gene: TRBJ2-2; D gene: TRBD2
CDR3 protein: CASSPGRTGGNIQYF; CDR3 DNA: TGTGCCAGCAGCCCGGGGAGGACAGGGGGCAACATTCAGTACTTC; V gene: TRBV11-3; clone size: few; J gene: TRBJ2-4; D gene: TRBD1
CDR3 protein: CASSLALGGGGSEAFF; CDR3 DNA: TGTGCCAGCAGCTTAGCCCTAGGGGGGGGCGGATCTGAAGCTTTCTTT; V gene: TRBV7-2; clone size: once; J gene: TRBJ1-1; D gene: -
CDR3 protein: CASSESPSPLFF; CDR3 DNA: TGTGCCAGCAGTGAATCCCCTAGTCCGCTGTTCTTC; V gene: TRBV25-1; clone size: -; J gene: TRBJ2-1; D gene: -
CDR3 protein: CASSMEVVVGQPQHF; CDR3 DNA: TGTGCCAGTAGTATGGAGGTGGTCGTCGGTCAGCCCCAGCATTTT; V gene: TRBV19; clone size: -; J gene: TRBJ1-5; D gene: -